This T cell receptor beta chain stems from a study of shared clonotypes between healthy human individuals. Looking at the study overall: Donor composition was a couple of women and three men, aged 18 to 49. Study outcomes and limitations: Naive subsets, compared against memory subsets, generally had larger estimated richness values. Around 5% was the fraction of naive CD4 clonotypes found shared across several donors.

This clone has a single count. The antigen is not known. TCRdb's table, derived via immunoSEQ multiplex PCR, lists solely in-frame clones and lacks some. The top ten hold 1.5% to 2% of the sample, which has about 2.2 million clones, around 93% seen once. CD45RO-negative, CCR7-selected cells formed the naive CD8 fraction, which excluded terminally differentiated effector memory CD45RA+ cells. Donors comprised only Caucasian adults living in Nashville, Tennessee. Trimming took off 4 bases at V and 7 bases at J, with 17 bases between the two ends. Germline-derived CDR1 and CDR2 are MGHRA and YSYEKL. The CDR3 totals 14 residues.

This chain connects TRBV4-1 to TRBJ2-7; D is possibly TRBD1 or TRBD2 (5 bases each). The TCR comes from a man aged 18 to 35 in good health. Some clones in this sample may be carry-over from other donors' samples. Sequences were obtained from naive CD8+ T cells from PBMCs. The CDR3 is CASSLPSGRNEQYF. The CDR3 DNA is TGCGCCAGCAGCCTCCCCTCGGGACGTAATGAGCAGTACTTC.